This T cell receptor (beta chain) was profiled in a study of tumor-infiltrating lymphocytes in localized non-small cell lung cancer. Study-wide findings and caveats: Tumor T-cell fraction was not associated with recurrence-free survival. IM1 and IM2 tumors showed no difference in T-cell fraction.

As for this clone: Its antigen is still unknown.

Trimming pared 5 bases from V and 7 bases from J, leaving 14 bases between. The CDR3 loop spans 13 amino acids. In germline, CDR1 is SNHLY, CDR2 FYNNEI. Data came from immunoSEQ multiplex PCR; TCRdb stores just in-frame clones and leaves some out. Of 9,500 to 15,000 clones in the sample, roughly 79% are singletons; the top ten hold 4.5%. This chain connects TRBV2 to TRBJ1-1; D remains ambiguous. This clonotype was sampled from a human donor with non-small cell lung cancer. The sequencing input was lung tumor tissue. The CDR3 nucleotides read TGTGCCAGCAGTTTACGTCGGGATCTTGAAGCTTTCTTT. It yields the protein CASSLRRDLEAFF.